What follows are 3 T cell receptor beta chains derived from one specimen sequenced in a study of cytomegalovirus exposure and HLA in healthy donors. PCR used 60 Vbeta primers and 13 Jbeta primers. Libraries were prepared by immunoSEQ multiplex PCR; TCRdb keeps only in-frame clonotypes and omits some of them. This sample has 120,000 to 150,000 clones, with more than 65% found just once. The specimen sequenced was PBMCs. The receptors were gathered from a man younger than 40 in good health and CMV-seropositive.

V and J are TRBV7-2 and TRBJ2-3; tentative D call: TRBD2 (6 bases). Germline-derived CDR1 and CDR2 are SGHTA and FQGNSA. This CDR3 has 14 amino acids. V shed 6 bases and J shed 2 bases, with 12 bases lying between them. The CDR3 DNA sequence: TGTGCCAGCAGTGGTAGCGGACCCACAGATACGCAGTATTTT. Its translation is CASSGSGPTDTQYF. Complete variable domain (other parts from reference TRBV7-2 and TRBJ2-3): GAGVSQSPSNKVTEKGKDVELRCDPISGHTALYWYRQSLGQGLEFLIYFQGNSAPDKSGLPSDRFSAERTGGSVSTLTIQRTQQEDSAVYLCASSGSGPTDTQYFGPGTRLTVL.

The rearrangement links TRBV5-1 to TRBJ2-1; the D gene is possibly TRBD2 (7 bases). Trimming took off 6 bases at V and 0 bases at J, with 19 bases between the two ends. CDR1 and CDR2 from the germline V gene are SGHRS and YFSETQ. The CDR3 is 17 residues long. In nucleotides, the CDR3 is TGCGCCAGCATTCGTGGGGGGGCCGAAAGCTCCTACAATGAGCAGTTCTTC. Its translation is CASIRGGAESSYNEQFF.

As DNA, the CDR3 is TGTGCCAGCAGTGACTCGATAGCAAGCGGGAGGGCCACGTTCTTC. It yields the protein CASSDSIASGRATFF. The rearrangement uses TRBV6-4 and TRBJ2-1, with 10 bases fitting TRBD2. Germline V gives CDR1 MRHNA, CDR2 SNTAGT. V lost 0 bases to trimming and J lost 15 bases; unmatched junction nucleotides: 11. This CDR3 comprises 15 residues.